The entry below gives a single T cell receptor beta chain sequence along with its context. The entry originates in a study of blood T cell repertoires in COVID-19. On the study more broadly: Collection of acute and convalescent COVID-19 samples took place in the United States, Italy and Spain. In each case, the material was cDNA or gDNA derived from T cells, B-cell-depleted T cells, or PBMCs.

Enrolled during active infection, Seattle patients were then followed longitudinally. Original processing methods: Reference gene primer amplification gave nucleated cell count estimates. Generated by immunoSEQ multiplex PCR, the TCRdb table keeps only in-frame clones and is missing some. V and J calls and clone size are as listed in that table; D and trimming were resolved from the DNA. Of approximately 140,000 clones listed, roughly nine tenths are singletons. Looked up from germline, CDR1 is LGHNA and CDR2 is YNFKEQ. Trimming took 4 bases from V and 0 from J; bases not matched to a gene: 9. This CDR3 region has 16 residues.

The TCR comes from a man younger than 35 with COVID-19, enrolled during active disease. The rearrangement uses TRBV4-2 and TRBJ2-7; 7 bases agree with TRBD1. Sequencing was carried out using peripheral blood. CDR3 bases: TGTGCCAGCAGCCCCTTCGGACAGGCCAGCTCCTACGAGCAGTACTTC. This gives the protein CASSPFGQASSYEQYF.